This T cell receptor (beta chain) was sequenced in a study of molecular identifiers for immune sequencing clone quantification. A single record per CDR3 protein comes from TCRdb applying MiXCR to the PCR reads. The table lists about half a million distinct CDR3 sequences, about 22% of them singletons, with 0.84% in the top ten. The sample holds many counts of this clonotype. Unmatched junction bases numbered 8, after V lost 6 bases and J lost 0 bases. Germline CDR1 and CDR2: MNHNS and SASEGT. The CDR3 spans 18 residues. Input material: naive CD8+ T cells from blood, with Jurkat cell RNA spiked in. The sample's subset: FACS-sorted CD8+CD4-CCR7+CD45RA+ naive T cells. The TCR originated in a human donor in good health. Some libraries in this study had Jurkat cell RNA spiked in. This rearrangement joins TRBV6-1 to TRBJ2-3; TRBD2 aligns across 14 bases. The chain's CDR3 is CASSPGTSGRTSTDTQYF. In DNA form, the CDR3 reads TGTGCCAGCAGCCCCGGGACTAGCGGGAGAACCAGCACAGATACGCAGTATTTT.